This TCR beta chain was observed in a study of shared clonotypes between healthy human individuals (TCRdb year 2020). General notes on the study: A couple of women and a few men aged 18 to 49 years were included in the cohort. For each donor, CD4 naive and CD4 memory were each run on three plates, CD8 naive on two plates, and CD8 memory on one plate. To estimate repertoire size and how much clonotype sharing occurs between individuals, the study deeply sequenced the blood TCR repertoires of several healthy adults. To increase sequencing depth and limit assay-specific biases, different laboratories used diverse techniques to prepare libraries and sequence TCR repertoires. Between about 0.85 and 9.5 billion PBMCs per donor were obtained by leukapheresis.

The donors were healthy, HIV-negative adults who had no recently reported acute infections or vaccinations. Only Caucasian adults living in Nashville, Tennessee, USA were represented among the donors. CD4+ T cells were enriched through magnetic negative selection, after which naive cells were positively selected on CD45RA and the remaining negative fraction served as the memory subset. Blood was collected by leukapheresis, and PBMCs were isolated by Ficoll-Histopaque density gradient centrifugation and then cryopreserved in liquid nitrogen vapor phase. Analytical flow cytometry was used to check the purity and quantity of each magnetically sorted T cell population. Genomic DNA was isolated from every sorted fraction and measured by UV absorbance on a Nanodrop 2000c. V is pruned by 6 bases and J by 3 bases, leaving 4 bases of the junction without a gene match. Taken from the germline V gene (reference sequence), the CDR1 and CDR2 loops are MNHEY and SMNVEV. The CDR3 holds 14 amino acids from the cysteine to the phenylalanine. Only CDR3 DNA is held: 42 bases, read in frame from base 1.

As to this clone: Its recognized antigen is unknown. No base quality values were provided; no much bigger clone lies one nucleotide off.

Using the deep immunoSEQ assay, multiplex PCR amplified TCR CDR3 regions from genomic DNA. For each cell subset, the extracted genomic DNA was distributed evenly across all wells of several immunoSEQ 96-well plates, and each plate served as one replicate. For sorted subsets, approximately 200 ng of genomic DNA, equivalent to tens of thousands of T cell genomes, went into each replicate PCR. The purified libraries were quantified using a Qubit 3.0 fluorometer, sized with a Bioanalyzer 2100, and then quantified again using the KAPA Library Quantification kit. Every immunoSEQ 96-well plate was sequenced on a dedicated single-read 150-cycle Illumina NextSeq 550 flow cell. For the original study's pipeline: Because only junctional sequences without quality scores were contained in the immunoSEQ output, filtering matching that applied to full-length reads could not be performed. To assign V/J genes and CDR3, sequences were annotated against IMGT germline references using PyIR, a Python wrapper for IgBLAST v1.9. Any read was removed if the V/J assignment was weak (E-value above 1e-6), the CDR3 was missing, or the read contained stop codons, out-of-frame junctions, or ambiguous translated residues. A V3J clonotype was defined by an identical inferred V gene, J gene, and CDR3 amino acid sequence. The percentage overlap between two repertoires was calculated by dividing the number of shared unique clonotypes by the size of the smaller repertoire. Repertoire richness was assessed with RTK rarefaction, the Chao1 estimator, and Recon v2.1 estimates of unobserved clonotypes. Generation probabilities for all TCRbeta clonotypes obtained by the gDNA method from a handful of donors were computed using OLGA. TCRdb mirrors the immuneACCESS table, restricted to in-frame sequences. Some clones are absent from its copies; in checked studies, under half trace to an unresolved V gene, and the reason for the others is unknown. V and J calls and clone size are given by that table; D and trimming were obtained from the DNA. A total of about 2.4 million clones appear in this sample, around nine tenths of them only once. Around 0.14% of the sample is held by the ten biggest clonotypes.

General study outcomes and caveats: Naive subsets generally had larger estimated clonotype richness than memory subsets. The small number of donors limited the genetic and exposure-history diversity represented. Pairwise subsampling led to the expectation that sequencing depth would affect the degree of clonotype sharing among donors. Clonotypes shared by all four sorted-subset donors showed higher generation probabilities than non-shared clonotypes. Sharing across several donors was observed for about 5% of naive CD4, about 3.2% of naive CD8, about 2.3% of memory CD4, and about 0.38% of memory CD8 clonotypes. Rarefaction of sorted-subset datasets indicated incomplete sequencing despite the large sequencing depth. Sampling was restricted to blood, and TCR repertoires in tissue are likely to differ from TCR repertoires in blood.

The sequenced sample was naive CD4+ T cells sorted from blood. This sample's cell subset or site label indicates: CD45RA+ positively selected. The TCR comes from a man aged 18-30 years in good health. The chain couples TRBV27 to TRBJ2-2; 7 bases in the junction line up with TRBD1. The DNA sequence reads TGTGCCAGCAGCTCGGGACAGTACACCGGGGAGCTGTTTTTT. Its protein is CASSSGQYTGELFF.